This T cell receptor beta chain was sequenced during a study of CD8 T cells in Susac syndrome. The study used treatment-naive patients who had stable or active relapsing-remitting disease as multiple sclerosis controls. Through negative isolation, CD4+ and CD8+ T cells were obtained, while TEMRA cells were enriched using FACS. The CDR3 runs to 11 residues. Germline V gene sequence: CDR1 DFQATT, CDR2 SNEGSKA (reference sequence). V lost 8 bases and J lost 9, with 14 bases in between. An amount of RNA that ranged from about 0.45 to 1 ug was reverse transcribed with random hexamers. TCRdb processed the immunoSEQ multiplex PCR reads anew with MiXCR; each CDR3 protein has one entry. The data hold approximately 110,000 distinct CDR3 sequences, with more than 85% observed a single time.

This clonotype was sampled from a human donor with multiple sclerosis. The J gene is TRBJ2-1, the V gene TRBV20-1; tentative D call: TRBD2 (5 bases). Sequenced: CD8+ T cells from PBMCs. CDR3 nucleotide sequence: TGCAGTACTTACCTCGAGGGTGAGCAGTTCTTC. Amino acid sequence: CSTYLEGEQFF.